This T cell receptor beta chain was found in a study of T cells in Graves' hyperthyroidism and ophthalmopathy. This clonotype was detected many times. The CDR3 runs 13 residues. CDR1 is SGHVS and CDR2 is FQNEAQ in the germline V gene. V lost 2 bases and J lost 12, with 13 bases in between. RNA transcripts provided the source from which TCR beta CDR3 regions were amplified. HTBI primers drove first-round RT-PCR of the TCR CDR3. TCRdb independently ran MiXCR on the multiplex PCR reads; one entry per CDR3 protein. The sample holds 250,000 to 300,000 distinct CDR3 sequences, roughly 15% seen once. This sequence was found in a woman between 40 and 55 years old with Graves' hyperthyroidism that later progressed to Graves' ophthalmopathy. The chain couples TRBV7-8 to TRBJ2-2; no definite D call. The sample was blood. CDR3 region: CASSLISGSQLFF. Here the CDR3 DNA reads TGTGCCAGCAGCTTAATTTCCGGATCACAGCTGTTTTTT.